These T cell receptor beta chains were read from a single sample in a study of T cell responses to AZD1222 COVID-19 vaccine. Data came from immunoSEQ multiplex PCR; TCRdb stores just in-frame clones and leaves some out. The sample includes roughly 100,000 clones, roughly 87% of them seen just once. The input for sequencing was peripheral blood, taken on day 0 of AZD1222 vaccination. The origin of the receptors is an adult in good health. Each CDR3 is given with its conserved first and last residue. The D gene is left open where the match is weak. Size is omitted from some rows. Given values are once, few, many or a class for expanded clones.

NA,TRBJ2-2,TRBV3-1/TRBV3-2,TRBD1,TGTGCCAGCAGCCAAGCCAGGGGGCACACCGGGGAGCTGTTTTTT,CASSQARGHTGELFF
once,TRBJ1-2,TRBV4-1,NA,TGCGCCAGCAGCCAAGTTGGGCCGGGGGTGGCTGGCTACACCTTC,CASSQVGPGVAGYTF
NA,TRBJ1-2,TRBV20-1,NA,TGCAGTGCTAGTAGGGACGGGTCTAAGGTTGGCTACACCTTC,CSASRDGSKVGYTF
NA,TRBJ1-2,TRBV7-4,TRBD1,TGTGCCAGCACCGCCCCGGGACAGGGGAGTGGGGACTATGGCTACACCTTC,CASTAPGQGSGDYGYTF
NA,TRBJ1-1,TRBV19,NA,TGTGCCAGTAGTATAAAAGGGGACACTGAAGCTTTCTTT,CASSIKGDTEAFF
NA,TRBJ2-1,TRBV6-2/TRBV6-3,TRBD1,TGTGCCAGCAGTTGGACAGGGAAGGACGGAAACAATGAGCAGTTCTTC,CASSWTGKDGNNEQFF
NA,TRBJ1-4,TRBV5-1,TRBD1,TGCGCCAGCAGCGACCCCGGGACAGGGGGTGAAAAACTGTTTTTT,CASSDPGTGGEKLFF
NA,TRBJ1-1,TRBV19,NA,TGTGCCAGTAGTATGGAAGTACAGATGAACACTGAAGCTTTCTTT,CASSMEVQMNTEAFF
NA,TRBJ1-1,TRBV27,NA,TGTGCCAGCAGTTCCCCGGCGATTCTGGAAGCTTTCTTT,CASSSPAILEAFF
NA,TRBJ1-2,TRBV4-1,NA,TGCGCCAGCAGCTTCGCGACAGCGGGAGATGGCTACACCTTC,CASSFATAGDGYTF
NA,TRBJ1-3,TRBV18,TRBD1,TGTGCCAGCTCTCAACAGGGGAATGGAAACACCATATATTTT,CASSQQGNGNTIYF
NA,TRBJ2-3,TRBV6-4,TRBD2,TGTGCCAGCGGAGCGGCGGGGGGAAGCACAGATACGCAGTATTTT,CASGAAGGSTDTQYF
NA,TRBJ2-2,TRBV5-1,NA,TGCGCCAGCAGCTTGGACGGGGGGCGAACCGGGGAGCTGTTTTTT,CASSLDGGRTGELFF
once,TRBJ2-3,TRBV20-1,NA,TGCAGTGCTATAGGGGGAGATACGCAGTATTTT,CSAIGGDTQYF
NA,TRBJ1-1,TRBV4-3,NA,TGCGCCAGCAGCCCGTCGGCGGACACTGAAGCTTTCTTT,CASSPSADTEAFF
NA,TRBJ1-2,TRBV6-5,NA,TGTGCCAGCAGCCCAGCTTTAGCTAACTATGGCTACACCTTC,CASSPALANYGYTF
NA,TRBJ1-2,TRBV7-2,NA,TGTGCCAGCAGCCCGTCGCGGGGGAACTATGGCTACACCTTC,CASSPSRGNYGYTF
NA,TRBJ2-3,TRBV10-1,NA,TGCGCCAGCAGTGAGTCGATCGGGGTGGGATCGGATACGCAGTATTTT,CASSESIGVGSDTQYF
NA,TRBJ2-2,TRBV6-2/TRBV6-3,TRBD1,TGTGCCAGCAGCGTTCCAGGGGGCGCGAACACCGGGGAGCTGTTTTTT,CASSVPGGANTGELFF
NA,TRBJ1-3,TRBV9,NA,TGTGCCAGCAGCGTAGCGGGGTCCGGAAACACCATATATTTT,CASSVAGSGNTIYF
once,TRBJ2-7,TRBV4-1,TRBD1,TGCGCCAGCAGCCAATCGGGACAGTACGAGCAGTACTTC,CASSQSGQYEQYF
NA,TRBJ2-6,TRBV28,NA,TGTGCCAGCACCGGAGGGAGCTCTGGGGCCAACGTCCTGACTTTC,CASTGGSSGANVLTF
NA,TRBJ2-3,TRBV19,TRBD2,TGTGCCAGTAGTTCCGGACTAGCGGGGGGCACAGATACGCAGTATTTT,CASSSGLAGGTDTQYF
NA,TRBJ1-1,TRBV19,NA,TGTGCCAGTAGTCCCCGGGACAAATACTTGAACACTGAAGCTTTCTTT,CASSPRDKYLNTEAFF
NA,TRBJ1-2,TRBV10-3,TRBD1,TGTGCCATCACCCCAGGACAGGTTGATGGCTACACCTTC,CAITPGQVDGYTF
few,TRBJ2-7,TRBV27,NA,TGTGCCAGCAGTTTAACGGACAGCTACGAGCAGTACTTC,CASSLTDSYEQYF
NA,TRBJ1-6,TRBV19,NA,TGTGCCAGTAAGGTCGGGGATTCACCCCTCCACTTT,CASKVGDSPLHF
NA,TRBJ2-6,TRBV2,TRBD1,TGTGCCAGCAGTATGGACAGGGGATACTCTGGGGCCAACGTCCTGACTTTC,CASSMDRGYSGANVLTF
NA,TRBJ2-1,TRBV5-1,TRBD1,TGCGCCAGCAGCTTGGAGGGACAGTACAATGAGCAGTTCTTC,CASSLEGQYNEQFF
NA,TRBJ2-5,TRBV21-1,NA,TGTGCCAGCAGAAGGGATTGGCCGGAGTTTTGGGCCCAGTACTTC,CASRRDWPEFWAQYF
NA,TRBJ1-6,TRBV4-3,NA,TGCGCCAGCAGCCAAGTTTTGGGGGGGGCTGGGAATTCACCCCTCCACTTT,CASSQVLGGAGNSPLHF
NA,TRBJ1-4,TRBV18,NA,TGTGCCAGCTCACCACTTAGTTTCCAGGGCGTCGGTGAAAAACTGTTTTTT,CASSPLSFQGVGEKLFF
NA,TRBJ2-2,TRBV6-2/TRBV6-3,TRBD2,TGTGCCAGCAGTTACCGCGGACTAGCGGGGGGGACGCCCACCGGGGAGCTGTTTTTT,CASSYRGLAGGTPTGELFF